The entry that follows covers one T cell receptor beta chain sequence. Its antigen is unknown. Per-nucleotide qualities are absent, and no much larger clonotype sits a single base away. This entry comes from a study of blood T cell repertoires in COVID-19 (dated by TCRdb to about 2020). The study in broad terms: Samples covering the acute and convalescent phases of COVID-19 were provided by collaborators in the United States, Italy and Spain. The dataset comprised deeply sampled blood TCRbeta repertoires from subjects exposed to, actively infected with, or recovered from COVID-19. The repertoires were released in a freely available public database intended as a resource for research on the immune response to SARS-CoV-2. The samples were drawn from two sources: the first 160 participants of the ongoing ImmuneRACE study, and 950 to 1,500 subjects contributed by 6 global collaborators. Where available, HLA class I and class II types were taken from metadata supplied by the sample provider and were not determined by assay-based typing. The prospective study material was composed of cDNA or gDNA derived from T cells, B-cell-depleted T cells, or PBMCs. The sample metadata nearly always contained a de-identified subject ID, COVID-19 status, age in years and sex.

One collaborating source in Seattle enrolled patients during active infection and followed them longitudinally through the course of disease. The collaborating institutions used their own protocols to collect whole blood in K2EDTA tubes. Collaborator samples were shipped for TCRbeta analysis as frozen whole blood, isolated PBMCs, or DNA extracted from either sample type. TCRbeta CDR3 regions were amplified from genomic DNA using the immunoSEQ Assay, a bias-controlled multiplex PCR. The study's processing was this. Nucleated cell counts per sample were estimated from amplification of reference gene primers within the assay. Sequence reads were collapsed and filtered to measure the absolute abundance of every unique TCRbeta CDR3 rearrangement. For each sample, productive Simpson clonality was calculated as the square root of Simpson's diversity index across productive rearrangements. TCRdb limited this immuneACCESS table to in-frame rearrangements with V and J called. A share of clones is missing; checked studies link under half to unresolved V genes, and the rest is unexplained. V and J calls and clone size are given by that table; D and trimming were obtained from the DNA. The sample yields fewer than 350,000 clones; approximately 88% were counted once. Jointly, the top ten make up approximately 1.8% of the sample.

Summary of the overall study and its limitations: Clinical and demographic metadata were provided uncurated, with the amount varying by source and participant.

Reading from cysteine to phenylalanine, the CDR3 counts 15 amino acids. CDR3 DNA is the only sequence kept; it has 45 bases, read in frame from the first base. For CDR1 and CDR2, the germline V gene (reference sequence) lists LNHDA and SQIVND. V drops 6 bases and J drops 4 bases, leaving 18 bases in between. The chain couples TRBV19 to TRBJ1-1; D gene: possibly TRBD1, on 6 matching bases. The specimen sequenced was peripheral blood. This TCR was sampled from a woman in her 30s with COVID-19, enrolled during active disease. For the CDR3, the sequence is CASSVGALRGTEAFF. The sequence in DNA is TGTGCCAGTAGCGTGGGGGCCTTACGGGGCACTGAAGCTTTCTTT.